One and the same sample provided the 27 T cell receptor beta chains below, sequenced in a study of shared clonotypes between healthy human individuals. TCRdb's copy holds only in-frame clones and misses some; the assay was immunoSEQ multiplex PCR. The table lists 2 million to 2.5 million clones, roughly 95% of them singletons. The sequenced material came from naive CD4+ T cells sorted from blood. The subset was: CD45RA+ positively selected. The receptors stem from a man aged 18 to 29 in good health.

The V call is TRBV9, the J call TRBJ1-3, with 9 bases matching TRBD1. Germline lookup yields CDR1 SGDLS and CDR2 YYNGEE. Losses at the gene ends were 6 bases for V and 2 bases for J; bases not matched to a gene: 9. CDR3 length: 16 amino acids. The CDR3 nucleotides are TGTGCCAGCATACAAACCGGGACAGGGCCTGGAAACACCATATATTTT. Translating gives CASIQTGTGPGNTIYF. Variable domain in full (rest from reference TRBV9 and TRBJ1-3): DSGVTQTPKHLITATGQRVTLRCSPRSGDLSVYWYQQSLDQGLQFLIQYYNGEERAKGNILERFSAQQFPDLHSELNLSSLELGDSALYFCASIQTGTGPGNTIYFGEGSWLTVV.

Of note for this clone: Other DNA sequences of this sample code for an identical CDR3. The rearrangement uses TRBV6-1 and TRBJ2-2, with a possible D match to TRBD1 (5 bases). V was trimmed by 6 bases and J by 1 base, leaving 9 bases between them. This CDR3 spans 14 amino acids. CDR1 is MNHNS, CDR2 SASEGT, per germline. The CDR3 nucleotides are TGTGCCAGCAGCTCTACAGGGAACACCGGGGAGCTGTTTTTT. Translating gives CASSSTGNTGELFF.

This chain uses TRBV6-1 with TRBJ1-2; 7 bases map to TRBD1. The germline gives CDR1 MNHNS, CDR2 SASEGT. The V gene end was trimmed by 5 bases and the J gene end by 7 bases; junction bases not matched to a gene: 4. This CDR3 region has 12 residues. CDR3: CASSRQGVGYTF. The CDR3 bases are TGTGCCAGCAGTAGACAGGGCGTTGGCTACACCTTC.

V and J are TRBV30 and TRBJ2-7; tentatively, D is TRBD1 or TRBD2 (5 bases each). V was trimmed by 2 bases and J by 5 bases, leaving 22 bases between them. Germline CDR1 GTSNPN, CDR2 SVGIG (reference sequence). CDR3 length: 16 residues. The CDR3 nucleotides read TGTGCCTGGAGTAAGGGCAACCGGGACCCTATCGACGAGCAGTACTTC. Translated, it gives CAWSKGNRDPIDEQYF.

The CDR3 region is CASSVPGTFGYTF. In DNA form, the CDR3 reads TGTGCCAGCAGTGTCCCCGGGACCTTTGGCTACACCTTC. The V call is TRBV28, the J call TRBJ1-2; TRBD1 might be the D (5 bases). Germline V CDR1 and CDR2: MDHEN, SYDVKM. V shed 5 bases and J shed 7 bases, with 14 bases lying between them. The length of the CDR3 is 13 residues.

This chain links TRBV28 with TRBJ2-7; 9 bases map to TRBD1. Germline-derived CDR1 and CDR2 are MDHEN and SYDVKM. The CDR3 totals 15 residues. With V trimmed by 7 bases and J by 5 bases, 12 bases remained unmatched. The CDR3 bases are TGTGCCAGCACTGGAGGGGGGACAGGGCTACACGAGCAGTACTTC. Translating gives CASTGGGTGLHEQYF.

The rearrangement uses TRBV2 and TRBJ2-1; possibly TRBD1 or TRBD2 for D (6 bases each). The CDR3 sequence is 13 residues long. V gave up 7 bases and J gave up 9 bases, with 16 bases separating them. Germline CDR1 is SNHLY and CDR2 is FYNNEI. CDR3 sequence reads: CASKEGEVGEQFF. In nucleotides, the CDR3 is TGTGCCAGCAAGGAGGGGGAGGTAGGTGAGCAGTTCTTC.

The chain combines TRBV6-1 with TRBJ1-2; 7 nucleotides align to TRBD1. Germline CDR1 MNHNS, CDR2 SASEGT. The CDR3 is made up of 13 amino acids. V lost 4 bases and J lost 8; bases outside the gene matches: 7. This CDR3 reads CASSASTGEGYTF. For the CDR3, the DNA is TGTGCCAGCAGTGCCTCCACAGGGGAAGGCTACACCTTC.

This clone was counted between two and nine times. The chain combines TRBV6-1 with TRBJ1-5; no clear D. The CDR3 totals 14 residues. The germline gives CDR1 MNHNS, CDR2 SASEGT. The V end lost 10 bases, the J end lost 0 bases, and 13 bases lay between the germline ends. The CDR3 DNA follows: TGTGCCACCAACAAGGAGTATAGCAATCAGCCCCAGCATTTT. It yields the protein CATNKEYSNQPQHF.

The chain couples TRBV9 to TRBJ2-3, with D maybe TRBD1 (8 bases). CDR3 length equals 16 residues. The V and J ends lost 4 bases and 0 bases respectively, with 15 bases between them. Looked up from germline, CDR1 is SGDLS and CDR2 is YYNGEE. DNA for the CDR3: TGTGCCAGCAGCCCCACAGGGGGGGTAAGCACAGATACGCAGTATTTT. Protein product: CASSPTGGVSTDTQYF.

The V gene is TRBV30, the J gene TRBJ1-2, with D perhaps TRBD1 (6 bases). The CDR3 spans 13 residues. Per the germline V gene, CDR1 is GTSNPN and CDR2 is SVGIG (reference sequence). Trimming removed 2 bases from V and 4 bases from J, with 11 bases in between. The CDR3 region has the DNA TGTGCCTGGAGTCCACAGGGAATCTATGGCTACACCTTC. Its protein is CAWSPQGIYGYTF.

The chain uses TRBV6-5 and TRBJ1-1; D not resolved. The CDR3 extends over 12 amino acids. The V gene lost 4 bases and the J gene lost 8 bases, with 11 bases spanning the gap. Germline V gives CDR1 MNHEY, CDR2 SVGAGI. As DNA, the CDR3 is TGTGCCAGCAGTTCCGTGGGCGGGGAAGCTTTCTTT. Translated, it gives CASSSVGGEAFF.

The chain combines TRBV28 with TRBJ2-5; D remains unclear. The germline gives CDR1 MDHEN, CDR2 SYDVKM. This CDR3 comprises 12 residues. V was shortened by 3 bases and J by 4 bases, with 6 bases between the two germline ends. CDR3 nucleotide sequence: TGTGCCAGCAGTTTTCTTGGAGAGACCCAGTACTTC. Translating gives CASSFLGETQYF.

This clone has just a few counts. The rearrangement links TRBV10-3 to TRBJ1-3, with D possibly being TRBD1 (6 bases). Germline CDR1 ENHRY, CDR2 SYGVKD. Trimming removed 6 bases from V and 0 bases from J, with 12 bases in between. The CDR3 runs to 15 residues. The CDR3 sequence is CAIRLQGSSGNTIYF. The CDR3 region has the DNA TGTGCCATCAGGCTACAGGGTAGCTCTGGAAACACCATATATTTT.

The chain employs TRBV25-1 and TRBJ1-4; D might be TRBD1 (5 bases). This CDR3 has 17 residues. Germline CDR1 is MGHDK and CDR2 is SYGVNS. Trimming pared 4 bases from V and 4 bases from J, leaving 19 bases between. CDR3 nucleotide sequence: TGTGCCAGCAGTGTAGGCGGGGCTGGGGCCTATAATGAAAAACTGTTTTTT. This encodes CASSVGGAGAYNEKLFF.

V gene TRBV28 combines with J gene TRBJ1-3, with a tentative D call TRBD1 (5 bases). V lost 2 bases, J lost 3 bases, and 11 bases lay in between. The length of the CDR3 is 15 residues. Germline loops: CDR1 MDHEN, CDR2 SYDVKM. CDR3 nucleotides: TGTGCCAGCAGTTTAGCAGGGTTTGGTGGAAACACCATATATTTT. It is translated as CASSLAGFGGNTIYF.

The chain recombines TRBV18 with TRBJ1-1; 7 nucleotides line up with TRBD1. The junction had 4 bases not matched to a gene; V was cut back by 3 bases and J by 6 bases. The length of the CDR3 is 13 residues. The germline V gene has CDR1 KGHSH and CDR2 LQKENI. The CDR3 sequence is CASSPQGVPEAFF. In DNA, the CDR3 is TGTGCCAGCTCACCCCAGGGGGTCCCTGAAGCTTTCTTT.

The chain recombines TRBV6-5 with TRBJ1-6; D is uncertain. This CDR3 spans 15 amino acids. Germline CDR1 is MNHEY and CDR2 is SVGAGI. V lost 4 bases and J 6 bases, leaving 13 bases between the germline ends. CDR3 in DNA: TGTGCCAGCAGTTTAATCCGAGCACCTAATTCACCCCTCCACTTT. It specifies CASSLIRAPNSPLHF.

A word on this clone: Other nucleotide sequences in the sample specify the same CDR3. CDR3 sequence (DNA): TGTGCCAGCAGTTACAGCAGCCGCTACTATGGCTACACCTTC. It codes for CASSYSSRYYGYTF. The chain links TRBV6-5 to TRBJ1-2, with no clear D. This CDR3 is 14 amino acids long. The germline V gene encodes CDR1 MNHEY and CDR2 SVGAGI. With 2 bases removed from V and 3 bases from J, the gap between germline ends came to 10 bases.

The chain couples TRBV29-1 to TRBJ1-1, with a tentative D call TRBD1 (5 bases). The CDR3 covers 11 residues. Per germline, CDR1 SQVTM and CDR2 ANQGSEA. V lost 7 bases, J lost 3 bases, and 9 bases lay in between. The CDR3: CSALGDTEAFF. CDR3 coding DNA: TGCAGCGCGTTAGGGGACACTGAAGCTTTCTTT.

This chain uses TRBV7-9 with TRBJ2-7; 7 nucleotides align to TRBD2. The CDR3 extends over 17 amino acids. J lost 4 bases, V lost 4 bases, and 16 bases had no gene match. CDR1 and CDR2 (germline): SEHNR, FQNEAQ (reference sequence). In nucleotides, the CDR3 is TGTGCCAGCAGCTCCCACCCCGAGGGAGCGGGATGGTACGAGCAGTACTTC. Translated: CASSSHPEGAGWYEQYF.

As concerns this clone: Distinct nucleotide sequences in the sample also encode this CDR3. V is TRBV4-3 and J is TRBJ2-3, with TRBD1 as a possible D gene (5 bases). This CDR3 region has 14 residues. The V gene lost 0 bases and the J gene lost 3 bases, with 7 bases spanning the gap. CDR1 is LGHNA, CDR2 YSLEER, per germline. The CDR3: CASSQDAGTDTQYF. The CDR3 nucleotides are TGCGCCAGCAGCCAAGATGCAGGGACAGATACGCAGTATTTT.

V usage is TRBV30 and J usage is TRBJ1-2; possible D gene TRBD1, 5 bases. CDR1 is GTSNPN and CDR2 is SVGIG in the germline V gene (reference sequence). V lost 7 bases and J lost 3, with 9 bases in between. The CDR3 sequence is 11 residues long. The CDR3 region is CASGGDYGYTF. The DNA for the CDR3 is TGTGCCTCCGGGGGGGACTATGGCTACACCTTC.

The chain has TRBV18 and TRBJ2-7, with a weak D call TRBD2 (6 bases). The CDR3 spans 13 residues. CDR1 and CDR2 (germline): KGHSH, LQKENI. Between the trimmed V and J ends, which lost 0 bases and 6 bases, there was a span of 9 bases. Here the CDR3 DNA reads TGTGCCAGCTCACCACCGCAGGGAGGCGAGCAGTACTTC. Residues: CASSPPQGGEQYF.

The chain carries TRBV6-6 and TRBJ2-1; 10 bases map to TRBD1. Germline CDR1 and CDR2: MNHNY and SVGAGI (reference sequence). The CDR3 runs to 14 residues. V lost 5 bases and J lost 8; bases outside the gene matches: 6. The CDR3 region has the DNA TGTGCCAGCAGTACCGACAGGGGGCCGGATGAGCAGTTCTTC. As protein: CASSTDRGPDEQFF.

The chain has TRBV5-6 and TRBJ2-3, with D possibly TRBD2 on 5 matching bases. Trimming cost V 0 bases and J 2 bases, with 13 bases left between them. CDR1 is SGHDT and CDR2 is YYEEEE in the germline V gene. The CDR3 has 16 residues. The CDR3 bases are TGTGCCAGCAGCTTGGCCCCGGGCGGGCCCACAGATACGCAGTATTTT. Amino acids: CASSLAPGGPTDTQYF.

V and J are TRBV19 and TRBJ2-1; D assignment may be TRBD1 or TRBD2 (6 bases each). The CDR3 extends over 14 amino acids. The ends were cut back, 9 bases at V and 1 base at J, with 13 bases in the middle. CDR1 and CDR2 from the germline V gene are LNHDA and SQIVND (reference sequence). CDR3 nucleotides: TGTGCCAGCCGGAGAGGGGGGTCCTACAATGAGCAGTTCTTC. Encoded protein: CASRRGGSYNEQFF.